Reported below is one TCR beta chain. CDR1 is MDHEN and CDR2 is SYDVKM in the germline V gene. This CDR3 has 13 amino acids. Deletions cut 6 bases from V and 1 base from J, with 9 bases between. After constant-region reverse-primer amplification, full-length variable regions underwent semi-nested PCR with Nested Universal Primer A. TCRdb re-analysed the 5' RACE reads in MiXCR, keeping a single row per CDR3 protein. This sample yields around 33,000 distinct CDR3 sequences, of which roughly 24% are seen a single time; about 4.3% belongs to the top ten. This clonotype was obtained from a female donor with breast cancer. The genes are TRBV28 and TRBJ2-5; no clear D gene. Sequenced input: memory CD4+ T cells sorted from blood. Subset defined: memory CD4+ T cells, CD4+CD45RO+CD25-. In DNA form, the CDR3 reads TGTGCCAGCAGACATAGCCCCCAAGAGACCCAGTACTTC. Translation gives CASRHSPQETQYF.